This T cell receptor beta chain derives from a study of cytomegalovirus exposure and HLA in healthy donors. Looked up from germline, CDR1 is SGDLS and CDR2 is YYNGEE. The CDR3 totals 11 residues. Trimming took off 3 bases at V and 11 bases at J, with 11 bases between the two ends. Healthy bone marrow donors made up the cohort. The PCR was carried out with 60 Vbeta primers and 13 Jbeta primers. Assay used: immunoSEQ multiplex PCR; TCRdb lists only in-frame clones, some missing. The table includes around 110,000 clones, less than 80% detected once. Specimen: PBMCs. This sequence originates from a woman aged 40-49 years in good health and CMV-seropositive. The chain is built from TRBV9 and TRBJ1-2, with D possibly being TRBD1 (6 bases). This CDR3 is CASSGKGGYTF. DNA of the CDR3: TGTGCCAGCAGCGGAAAGGGGGGGTACACCTTC.